The T cell receptor (beta chain) under discussion was sequenced for a study of PD-1 blockade in classical Hodgkin lymphoma. Study observations and caveats: By cycle point C4D1, TCR diversity had risen significantly in CD4+ cells (but not CD8+ cells). Baseline TCR diversity was reportedly lower in newly diagnosed patients than healthy donors.

Time point reported: cycle 4 day 1 (C4D1), after six to seven weeks of nivolumab. Every one of the patients relapsed after autologous stem cell transplantation (brentuximab vedotin exposure was variable). Germline V gene lookup returns CDR1 ENHRY and CDR2 SYGVKD. Trimming removed 0 bases from V and 4 bases from J, with 9 bases in between. The length of the CDR3 is 14 residues. For this clone: Antigen unknown.

Data came from immunoSEQ multiplex PCR; TCRdb stores just in-frame clones and leaves some out. This table holds about 64,000 clones, 91% found once. The receptor was isolated from a human donor with classical Hodgkin lymphoma. The gene calls are TRBV10-3 and TRBJ1-2; unclear D gene. The specimen comprised peripheral blood mononuclear cells (PBMCs), sampled before the fourth cycle of nivolumab. This CDR3 is CAISESRASYGYTF. The CDR3 DNA sequence: TGTGCCATCAGTGAGTCAAGGGCTAGCTATGGCTACACCTTC.